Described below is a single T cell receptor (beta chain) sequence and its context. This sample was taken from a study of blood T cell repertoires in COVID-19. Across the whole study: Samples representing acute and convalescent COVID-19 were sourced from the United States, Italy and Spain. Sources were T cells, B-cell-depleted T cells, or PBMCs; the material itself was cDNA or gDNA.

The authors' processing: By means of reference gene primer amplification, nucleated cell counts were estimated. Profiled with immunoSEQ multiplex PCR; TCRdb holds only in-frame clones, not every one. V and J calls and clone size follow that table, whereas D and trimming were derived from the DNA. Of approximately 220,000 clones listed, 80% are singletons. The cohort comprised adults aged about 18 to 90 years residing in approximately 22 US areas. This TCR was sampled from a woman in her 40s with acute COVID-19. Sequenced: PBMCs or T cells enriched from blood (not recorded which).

The DNA of the CDR3 is TGTGCCAGCAGTCGACATCTACGTGAAGCTTTCTTT. Its protein is CASSRHLREAFF. The chain employs TRBV6-2 or TRBV6-3 and TRBJ1-1; D is ambiguous. Trimming took 5 bases from V and 7 from J, leaving 11 bases between them. This CDR3 region has 12 residues. Per the germline V gene, CDR1 is MNHEY and CDR2 is SVGEGT.